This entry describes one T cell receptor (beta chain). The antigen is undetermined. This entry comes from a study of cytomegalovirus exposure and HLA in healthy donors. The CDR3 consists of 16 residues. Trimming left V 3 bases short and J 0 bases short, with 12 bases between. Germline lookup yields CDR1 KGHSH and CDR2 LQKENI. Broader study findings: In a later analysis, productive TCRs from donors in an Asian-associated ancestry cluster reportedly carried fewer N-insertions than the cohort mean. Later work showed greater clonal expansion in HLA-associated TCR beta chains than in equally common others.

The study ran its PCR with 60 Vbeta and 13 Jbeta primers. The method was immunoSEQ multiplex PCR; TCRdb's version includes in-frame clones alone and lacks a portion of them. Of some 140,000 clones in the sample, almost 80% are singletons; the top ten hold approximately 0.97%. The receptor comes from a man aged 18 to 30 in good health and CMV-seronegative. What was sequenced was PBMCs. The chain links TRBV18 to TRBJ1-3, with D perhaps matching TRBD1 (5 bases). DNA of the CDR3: TGTGCCAGCTCACCGCAGCAGGGCAACTCTGGAAACACCATATATTTT. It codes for CASSPQQGNSGNTIYF.